The 16 T cell receptor beta chains reported below all come from one sample, sequenced in a study of CD8+ T cells in alopecia areata. Sequencing templates came from extracted RNA that was reverse transcribed into cDNA. Assay used: immunoSEQ multiplex PCR; TCRdb lists only in-frame clones, some missing. Of 130,000 to 150,000 clones listed, about 51% are singletons. The sample was CD4+ T cells sorted from blood, taken at week 0. Receptor source: a human donor with alopecia areata.

CDR3 nucleotides: TGCAGCGTTGAAGGGACAGGGGGCTACGAGCAGTACTTC. It is translated as CSVEGTGGYEQYF. The chain combines TRBV29-1 with TRBJ2-7; 10 bases align to TRBD1. V shed 1 base and J 3 bases; nucleotides not matched to a gene: 0. Germline CDR1 and CDR2: SQVTM and ANQGSEA. The CDR3 is 13 amino acids.

Details on this clone: Other DNA sequences in the sample encode the same CDR3. V gene TRBV30 combines with J gene TRBJ2-3, with no clear D. Germline V gene data show CDR1 as GTSNPN and CDR2 as SVGIG (reference sequence). The CDR3 extends over 11 amino acids. The V and J ends lost 1 base and 6 bases respectively, with 5 bases between them. The CDR3 is CAWSGTDTQYF. The CDR3 DNA reads as TGTGCCTGGAGTGGGACGGATACGCAGTATTTT.

The J gene is TRBJ1-3, the V gene TRBV29-1; 9 nucleotides match TRBD1. The germline V gene has CDR1 SQVTM and CDR2 ANQGSEA. After removal of 6 bases from V and 4 bases from J, the junction contained 7 bases not matched to a gene. The CDR3 consists of 14 residues. CDR3 amino acids: CSVGTGGTGNTIYF. Here the CDR3 DNA reads TGCAGCGTGGGTACAGGGGGCACGGGAAACACCATATATTTT. The whole variable domain, remainder taken from reference TRBV29-1 and TRBJ1-3, is SAVISQKPSRDICQRGTSLTIQCQVDSQVTMMFWYRQQPGQSLTLIATANQGSEATYESGFVIDKFPISRPNLTFSTLTVSNMSPEDSSIYLCSVGTGGTGNTIYFGEGSWLTVV.

The J gene is TRBJ2-7, the V gene TRBV30; 10 bases match TRBD1. Germline lookup yields CDR1 GTSNPN and CDR2 SVGIG (reference sequence). The CDR3 totals 15 residues. The V segment lost 3 bases and the J segment 5 bases; nucleotides outside the gene matches: 10. The CDR3 DNA is TGTGCCTGGAGCATGGGGACAGGGGCTAGAAACGAGCAGTACTTC. Its translation: CAWSMGTGARNEQYF.

The CDR3 reads CASSYREWVEQYF. The CDR3 DNA reads as TGTGCCAGCAGTTACAGGGAGTGGGTCGAGCAGTACTTC. The genes are TRBV6-5 and TRBJ2-7; D is possibly TRBD2 (5 bases). CDR1 MNHEY and CDR2 SVGAGI come from the germline V gene. The CDR3 covers 13 residues. The V gene lost 2 bases and the J gene lost 6 bases, with 11 bases spanning the gap.

The rearrangement joins TRBV30 to TRBJ1-5; possible D gene TRBD1, 5 bases. The CDR3 is 17 residues long. Trimming stripped 0 bases from V and 0 bases from J, with 15 bases between. The V gene's germline CDR1 is GTSNPN and CDR2 SVGIG (reference sequence). The CDR3 bases are TGTGCCTGGAGTGTAAATCGGGGCGGTCATAGCAATCAGCCCCAGCATTTT. It specifies CAWSVNRGGHSNQPQHF.

This clone was picked up a small number of times. The rearrangement uses TRBV4-2 and TRBJ1-2; D ambiguous. The CDR3 consists of 14 residues. Germline V CDR1 and CDR2: LGHNA, YNFKEQ. Trimming left V 0 bases short and J 8 bases short, with 13 bases between. CDR3 sequence reads: CASSQDLWGNGYTF. CDR3 coding DNA: TGTGCCAGCAGCCAAGATCTTTGGGGTAACGGCTACACCTTC.

This chain links TRBV6-1 with TRBJ1-2; TRBD1 is a possible D gene (6 bases). V was pared by 6 bases and J by 8 bases, with 16 bases between. The CDR3 runs to 13 residues. Germline V gene lookup returns CDR1 MNHNS and CDR2 SASEGT. The CDR3 DNA reads as TGTGCCAGCAGGGACAGTTCCAGGGGAGGCTACACCTTC. Amino acids: CASRDSSRGGYTF.

There are a few counts of this clone. This chain connects TRBV4-3 to TRBJ2-1; D is uncertain. Germline V gene lookup returns CDR1 LGHNA and CDR2 YSLEER. The V gene lost 7 bases and the J gene lost 0 bases, with 13 bases spanning the gap. The CDR3 totals 15 residues. The CDR3 sequence is CASTRDVSSYNEQFF. As DNA, the CDR3 is TGCGCCAGCACCAGAGACGTTAGCTCCTACAATGAGCAGTTCTTC.

The rearrangement uses TRBV25-1 and TRBJ1-5; D is unresolved. The germline V and J ends were trimmed by 6 bases and 6 bases, with 9 bases remaining between them. The CDR3 spans 12 residues. CDR1 and CDR2 from the germline V gene are MGHDK and SYGVNS. CDR3 nucleotides: TGTGCCAGCAGCTTAGGACTTCAGCCCCAGCATTTT. As protein: CASSLGLQPQHF. Looking up the rest from reference TRBV25-1 and TRBJ1-5 gives the full variable domain: EADIYQTPRYLVIGTGKKITLECSQTMGHDKMYWYQQDPGMELHLIHYSYGVNSTEKGDLSSESTVSRIRTEHFPLTLESARPSHTSQYLCASSLGLQPQHFGDGTRLSIL.

The rearrangement joins TRBV29-1 to TRBJ2-1; tentatively, D is TRBD2 (6 bases). This CDR3 spans 14 amino acids. The ends were cut back, 4 bases at V and 9 bases at J, with 19 bases in the middle. The V gene's germline CDR1 is SQVTM and CDR2 ANQGSEA. This CDR3 reads CSVVSGRTIREQFF. DNA for the CDR3: TGCAGCGTTGTTTCAGGGAGGACCATTCGTGAGCAGTTCTTC.

V and J are TRBV5-5 and TRBJ2-7; D unresolved. The V end was cut by 1 base, the J end by 3 bases, with 8 bases between. The V gene's germline CDR1 is SGHKS and CDR2 YYEKEE (reference sequence). The CDR3 loop spans 13 amino acids. The CDR3 reads CASSLSVFYEQYF. The CDR3 DNA follows: TGTGCCAGCAGCTTGTCCGTTTTCTACGAGCAGTACTTC. Variable domain in full (rest from reference TRBV5-5 and TRBJ2-7): DAGVTQSPTHLIKTRGQQVTLRCSPISGHKSVSWYQQVLGQGPQFIFQYYEKEERGRGNFPDRFSARQFPNYSSELNVNALLLGDSALYLCASSLSVFYEQYFGPGTRLTVT.

This clone was seen only a few times. The J gene is TRBJ2-1, the V gene TRBV5-6; no firm D call. V lost 0 bases to trimming and J lost 5 bases, with 9 bases between them. The CDR3 extends over 14 amino acids. Germline CDR1 reads SGHDT; CDR2 reads YYEEEE. CDR3 coding DNA: TGTGCCAGCAGCTTGGCCAGATTGGACAATGAGCAGTTCTTC. Protein product: CASSLARLDNEQFF.

This clone was seen only a few times. CDR3 protein: CASRLDTYEQYF. The CDR3 DNA reads as TGTGCCAGCAGACTCGACACCTACGAGCAGTACTTC. The genes are TRBV28 and TRBJ2-7, with D uncertain. Germline V lookup: CDR1 MDHEN, CDR2 SYDVKM. Deletions cut 6 bases from V and 2 bases from J, with 8 bases between. The CDR3 covers 12 residues.

This clone was recorded a few times. This chain connects TRBV5-4 to TRBJ1-1; D may be TRBD1 (5 bases). CDR1 SGHNT and CDR2 YYREEE come from the germline V gene (reference sequence). V was trimmed by 5 bases and J by 4 bases, leaving 15 bases between them. The CDR3 length is 14 residues. The CDR3 bases are TGTGCCAGCAGACGTACCGACAGCTTCACTGAAGCTTTCTTT. Translation: CASRRTDSFTEAFF.

This clone was detected only a few times. This chain joins TRBV6-1 and TRBJ1-1, with 12 nucleotides matching TRBD1. From germline, CDR1 is MNHNS and CDR2 SASEGT. Trimming at V came to 6 bases and at J to 2 bases, leaving 13 bases not matched to a gene. The CDR3 consists of 18 residues. CDR3 DNA: TGTGCCAGCAGGGAACACCGGGACAGGGGGCGGATAAACACTGAAGCTTTCTTT. It specifies CASREHRDRGRINTEAFF.